One sample yielded the 5 T cell receptor beta chains listed below, sequenced in a study of T cells in Graves' hyperthyroidism and ophthalmopathy. Amplification of TCR beta CDR3 regions used RNA as the template. The TCR CDR3 was amplified in a first-round RT-PCR using the HTBI primer set. TCRdb independently ran MiXCR on the multiplex PCR reads; one entry per CDR3 protein. The sample includes under 350,000 distinct CDR3 sequences, approximately 15% of them seen just once. The specimen sequenced was blood. All receptors come from a woman aged 60-75 years with Graves' ophthalmopathy.

The rearrangement uses TRBV30 and TRBJ1-2; D gene uncertain. In germline, CDR1 is GTSNPN, CDR2 SVGIG (reference sequence). The CDR3 totals 13 residues. V lost 1 base to trimming and J lost 1 base, with 7 bases between them. The CDR3 loop is CAWSAGSNYGYTF. The DNA for the CDR3 is TGTGCCTGGAGTGCGGGAAGTAACTATGGCTACACCTTC.

The rearrangement links TRBV9 to TRBJ2-5, with D possibly matching TRBD2 (6 bases). Germline-derived CDR1 and CDR2 are SGDLS and YYNGEE. V dropped 4 bases and J dropped 5 bases, with 15 bases sitting between them. This CDR3 comprises 14 residues. The CDR3 DNA is TGTGCCAGCAGCCCCCGTTGGGACTGGGAGACCCAGTACTTC. Amino acid sequence: CASSPRWDWETQYF.

In its sample, this clonotype was seen many times. This chain connects TRBV7-9 to TRBJ2-1, with 9 bases matching TRBD2. V was pared by 6 bases and J by 3 bases, with 6 bases of the junction left unmatched. The CDR3 spans 15 residues. CDR1 is SEHNR, CDR2 FQNEAQ, per germline (reference sequence). CDR3 amino acids: CASSRLADRYNEQFF. The DNA for the CDR3 is TGTGCCAGCAGTCGACTAGCGGACCGCTACAATGAGCAGTTCTTC.

This clonotype occurred a few times. The chain links TRBV4-2 to TRBJ2-1; possibly TRBD2 for D (5 bases). The V end was cut by 0 bases, the J end by 7 bases, with 7 bases between. CDR3 size: 13 residues. The germline CDR1 and CDR2 sequences are LGHNA and YNFKEQ. CDR3 region: CASSQDWENEQFF. CDR3 bases: TGTGCCAGCAGCCAAGATTGGGAGAATGAGCAGTTCTTC.

A remark on this clonotype: This may come from a read error, since a much larger clone is one base off. This chain links TRBV6-5 with TRBJ2-7; 9 nucleotides match TRBD1. This CDR3 is built from 15 residues. Germline values: CDR1 MNHEY, CDR2 SVGAGI. Trimming took 0 bases from V and 4 from J; bases not matched to a gene: 4. DNA for the CDR3: TGTGCCAGCAGTTACTCGAGGGGACAGGGATACGAGCAGTACTTC. It yields the protein CASSYSRGQGYEQYF.